Given below is one TCR beta chain in context. This may come from a read error, since a much larger clone is one base off. This record comes from a study of regulatory T cells in long-lasting Graves disease. In building TCR beta libraries, iRepertoire HTBI primers were used together with Arm-PCR of CDR3 regions. Each CDR3 protein gets one entry after TCRdb re-called the multiplex PCR reads with MiXCR. The sample carries some 300,000 distinct CDR3 sequences, around a fifth recorded once. The ends lost 5 bases at V and 9 bases at J; junction bases unmatched: 5. From germline, CDR1 is MDHEN and CDR2 SYDVKM. The CDR3 covers 12 residues. Indicated time point: persistent/refractory GD, antithyroid drugs over 5 years with positive TRAb. PBMCs were the source of the RNA used for TCR sequencing.

The sequence was collected from a female donor with Graves disease. V is TRBV28 and J is TRBJ2-7, with TRBD1 identical over 9 bases. Sample: peripheral blood mononuclear cells (PBMCs), taken when the disease was refractory, from a patient treated with antithyroid drugs. Here the CDR3 reads CASSGDRDGQYF. Here the CDR3 DNA reads TGTGCCAGCAGTGGGGACAGGGACGGGCAGTACTTC.